The next 2 T cell receptor beta chains were all read from a single sample in a study of cytomegalovirus exposure and HLA in healthy donors. Both 60 Vbeta primers and 13 Jbeta primers went into the PCR. The repertoire was sequenced with immunoSEQ multiplex PCR; TCRdb's copy has only in-frame clones and lacks some. The sample has about 130,000 clones, over 75% seen once. Sequenced material: PBMCs. The receptors were sampled from a woman in her forties in good health and CMV-seropositive.

V is TRBV5-6 and J is TRBJ1-5; a weak D match, TRBD1 (5 bases). CDR3 length: 15 amino acids. Germline lookup yields CDR1 SGHDT and CDR2 YYEEEE. V lost 2 bases and J 3 bases, leaving 12 bases between the germline ends. This CDR3 reads CASSFAGAINQPQHF. In DNA, the CDR3 is TGTGCCAGCAGCTTTGCTGGGGCTATCAATCAGCCCCAGCATTTT.

The CDR3 region is CASSLIQGAPGNGYTF. In DNA, the CDR3 is TGCGCCAGCAGCTTGATACAGGGGGCCCCGGGCAATGGCTACACCTTC. J is TRBJ1-2 and V is TRBV5-1, with 9 bases aligning to TRBD1. The germline gives CDR1 SGHRS, CDR2 YFSETQ. V was pared by 1 base and J by 6 bases, with 10 bases of the junction left unmatched. The CDR3 extends over 16 amino acids.